This T cell receptor beta chain was sequenced in a study of memory CD4+ T cells and cytomegalovirus serostatus. This table comes from immunoSEQ multiplex PCR, and its TCRdb copy is limited to in-frame clones, with some not included. The sample lists approximately 88,000 clones, 80% occurring once. The V segment lost 0 bases and the J segment 0 bases; nucleotides outside the gene matches: 10. The germline CDR1 and CDR2 sequences are SGDLS and YYNGEE. There are 18 residues in the CDR3. The sort gate was single viable CD3+CD4+CD8-CD45RO+ cells for memory CD4+ T cells. This receptor was identified in an adult in good health and CMV-seropositive. Material: memory CD4+ T cells from blood. J is TRBJ2-3 and V is TRBV9, with TRBD2 matching 7 bases. Here the CDR3 DNA reads TGTGCCAGCAGCGTAGGAAACCTAGCGGAGACAAGCACAGATACGCAGTATTTT. Translation: CASSVGNLAETSTDTQYF.